Included here is one T cell receptor beta chain sequence, with context. The antigen remains undetermined. The J segment lost 1 base and the V segment lost 3 bases, leaving 2 bases of the junction unmatched. CDR3 length: 14 amino acids. CDR1 SEHNR and CDR2 FQNEAQ come from the germline V gene (reference sequence). These data are taken from a study of cytomegalovirus exposure and HLA in healthy donors. Across the whole study: Across 300 to 400 genotyped donors, more than 75% landed in the Caucasian-associated ancestry cluster.

The study's findings and limits: Apparent HLA restriction characterized most CMV-associated TCR beta chains in a later analysis. Later findings reportedly placed an Asian-associated ancestry cluster below the roughly 730-donor mean for N-insertions. Data from an earlier analysis indicated that most TCR beta V segments were productive either about 87% or about 30% of the time.

The PCR used 60 Vbeta and 13 Jbeta primers. Measured with immunoSEQ multiplex PCR; TCRdb has only the in-frame clones, and not every one. The data show roughly 150,000 clones, around 75% seen once. The sample consisted of PBMCs. This chain connects TRBV7-9 to TRBJ1-1, with 7 bases lining up with TRBD1. The clonotype originates from a man aged 35-49 years in good health and CMV-seronegative. CDR3 DNA sequence: TGTGCCAGCAGCTTGCCAGGGGGGAACACTGAAGCTTTCTTT. Its protein product is CASSLPGGNTEAFF.